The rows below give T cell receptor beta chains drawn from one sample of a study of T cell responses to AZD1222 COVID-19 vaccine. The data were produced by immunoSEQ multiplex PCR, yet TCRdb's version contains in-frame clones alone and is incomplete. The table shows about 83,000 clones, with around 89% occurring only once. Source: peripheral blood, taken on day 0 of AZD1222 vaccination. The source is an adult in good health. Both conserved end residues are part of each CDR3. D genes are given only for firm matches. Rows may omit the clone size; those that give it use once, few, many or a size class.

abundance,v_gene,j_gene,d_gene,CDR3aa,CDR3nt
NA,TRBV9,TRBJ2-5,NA,CASSVTPGDTTGEETQYF,TGTGCCAGCAGCGTAACTCCGGGAGACACTACGGGGGAGGAGACCCAGTACTTC
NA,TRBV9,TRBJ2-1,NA,CASSASGGVYNEQFF,TGTGCCAGCAGCGCCTCCGGGGGAGTGTACAATGAGCAGTTCTTC
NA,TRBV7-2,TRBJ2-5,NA,CASSYRGETQYF,TGTGCCAGCAGCTATCGGGGGGAGACCCAGTACTTC
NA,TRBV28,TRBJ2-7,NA,CASSSQGREQYF,TGTGCCAGCAGTTCCCAAGGACGCGAGCAGTACTTC
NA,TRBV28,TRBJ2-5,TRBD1,CASSRQFGTGGETQYF,TGTGCCAGCAGCCGCCAGTTCGGGACAGGGGGAGAGACCCAGTACTTC
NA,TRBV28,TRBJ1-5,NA,CASSLRAFNQPQHF,TGTGCCAGCAGTTTAAGGGCCTTCAATCAGCCCCAGCATTTT
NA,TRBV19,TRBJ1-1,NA,CASTWGLWTEAFF,TGTGCCAGTACCTGGGGGCTATGGACTGAAGCTTTCTTT
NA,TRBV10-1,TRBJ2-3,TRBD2,CASSESGSSGSRDTQYF,TGCGCCAGCAGTGAAAGTGGGTCTAGCGGGAGTCGGGATACGCAGTATTTT
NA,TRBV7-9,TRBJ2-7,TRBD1,CASSRQGELFF,TGTGCCAGCAGCAGACAGGGGGAATTGTTCTTC
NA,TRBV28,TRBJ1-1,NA,CASSIQLLKAFF,TGTGCCAGCAGTATTCAACTTCTCAAAGCTTTCTTT
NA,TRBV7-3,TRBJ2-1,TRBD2,CASSQGLAGVNEQFF,TGTGCCAGCAGCCAGGGACTAGCGGGAGTGAATGAGCAGTTCTTC
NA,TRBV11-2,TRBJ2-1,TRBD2,CASRALSGKGYNEQFF,TGTGCCAGCAGGGCGCTTAGCGGGAAGGGGTACAATGAGCAGTTCTTC
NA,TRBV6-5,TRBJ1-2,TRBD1,CASTDRVAGYGYTF,TGTGCCAGCACCGACAGGGTAGCGGGCTATGGCTACACCTTC
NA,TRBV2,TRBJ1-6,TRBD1,CASRGTGELSNSPLHF,TGTGCCAGCAGAGGGACAGGGGAATTGAGCAATTCACCCCTCCACTTT
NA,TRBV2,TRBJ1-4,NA,CASSEAMAVPFF,TGTGCCAGCAGTGAAGCGATGGCAGTCCCGTTTTTT
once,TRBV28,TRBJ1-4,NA,CASSLGGTNEKLFF,TGTGCCAGCAGCCTAGGGGGGACTAATGAAAAACTGTTTTTT
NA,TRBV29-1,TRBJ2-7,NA,CSVDRQGGDEQYF,TGCAGCGTTGATCGGCAGGGGGGCGACGAGCAGTACTTC
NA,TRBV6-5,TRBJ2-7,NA,CASFPAGNSPYEQYF,TGTGCCAGCTTCCCTGCGGGGAATAGCCCCTACGAGCAGTACTTC
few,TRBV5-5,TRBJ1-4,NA,CASSLTGPNEKLFF,TGTGCCAGCAGCTTGACAGGGCCTAATGAAAAACTGTTTTTT
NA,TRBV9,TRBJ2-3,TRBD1,CASSADRGTDTQYF,TGTGCCAGCAGCGCGGACAGGGGGACTGATACGCAGTATTTT
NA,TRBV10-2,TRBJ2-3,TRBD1,CASRQGAGTDTQYF,TGCGCCAGCAGGCAGGGGGCCGGCACAGATACGCAGTATTTT
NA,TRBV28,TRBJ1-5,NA,CASSSTGESNQPQHF,TGTGCCAGCAGCTCGACAGGAGAGAGCAATCAGCCCCAGCATTTT
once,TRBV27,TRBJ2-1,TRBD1,CASSPDRGDYNEQFF,TGTGCCAGCAGTCCGGACAGGGGAGACTACAATGAGCAGTTCTTC
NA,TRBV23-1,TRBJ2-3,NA,CASSQSGTDTQYF,TGCGCCAGCAGTCAATCGGGCACAGATACGCAGTATTTT
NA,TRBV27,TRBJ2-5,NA,CASSLLSGETQYF,TGTGCCAGCAGTTTGCTCAGTGGGGAGACCCAGTACTTC
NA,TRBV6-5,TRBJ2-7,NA,CASSFLGSSYEQYF,TGTGCCAGCAGTTTTCTCGGTTCCTCCTACGAGCAGTACTTC
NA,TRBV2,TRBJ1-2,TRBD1,CASRPDRGLIYGYTF,TGTGCCAGCAGACCGGACAGGGGGCTGATCTATGGCTACACCTTC
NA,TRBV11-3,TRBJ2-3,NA,CASSPLSAGLLGGTDTQYF,TGTGCCAGCAGCCCCCTATCGGCGGGGCTCTTAGGAGGCACAGATACGCAGTATTTT
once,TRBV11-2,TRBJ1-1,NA,CASSLGRTAVDEAFF,TGTGCCAGCAGCTTAGGTCGCACGGCCGTCGATGAAGCTTTCTTT
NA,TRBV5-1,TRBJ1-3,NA,CASSPLAWQSSGNTIYF,TGCGCCAGCAGCCCGCTTGCGTGGCAGAGCTCTGGAAACACCATATATTTT
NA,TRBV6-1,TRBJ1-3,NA,CASSSPALTGNTIYF,TGTGCCAGCAGTTCCCCGGCCCTCACAGGAAACACCATATATTTT
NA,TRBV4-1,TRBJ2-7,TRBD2,CASSQAVLAGRSYEQYF,TGCGCCAGCAGCCAAGCTGTGCTAGCGGGACGCTCCTACGAGCAGTACTTC
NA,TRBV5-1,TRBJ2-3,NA,CASSLEAPSTDTQYF,TGCGCCAGCAGCTTAGAAGCTCCTAGCACAGATACGCAGTATTTT
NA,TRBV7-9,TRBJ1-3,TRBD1,CASSTGTGQHTIYF,TGTGCCAGCAGCACCGGGACAGGGCAACACACCATATATTTT
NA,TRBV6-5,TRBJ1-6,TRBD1,CASSPDRGRIPLHF,TGTGCCAGCAGCCCGGACAGGGGGCGCATACCCCTCCACTTT
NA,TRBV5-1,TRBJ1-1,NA,CASSTNRQASEAFF,TGCGCCAGCAGCACAAACCGACAGGCCTCTGAAGCTTTCTTT